What follows describes a single T cell receptor beta chain. In its sample, this clonotype was seen many times. Which antigen it targets is not known. No per-base quality is available; no much larger clone lies one base away. The sample originates from a study (dated by TCRdb to about 2016). The method was RT-PCR. Sequencing relied on an Illumina MiSeq. TCRdb ran its own pipeline on the public reads, namely fastp trimming at Q25 and MiXCR clone calling, and kept in-frame beta chains. Records with the same CDR3 protein are collapsed into one entry carrying the most frequent genes and DNA. The sample table shows hundreds of thousands of distinct CDR3 sequences, and 14% are seen once. The ten largest clonotypes hold roughly 3.9% of the sample. The TCR comes from a female donor in good health, serving as a healthy control. Sequencing was performed on memory CD4+ T cells from blood.

In nucleotide form, the sequence is TGTGCCACCAGCAGAGCGGACAGCAGTGACACCATATATTTT. This gives the protein CATSRADSSDTIYF. The receptor chain draws on TRBV15 and TRBJ1-3, with a weak D call of TRBD1 (6 bases match). The trim is 1 base for V and 8 bases for J, with a gap of 12 bases between the germline ends. The CDR3 holds 14 amino acids from the cysteine to the phenylalanine. The DNA shown is the 42-base CDR3, in frame from base 1. CDR1 and CDR2, per the germline V gene (reference sequence), are LNHNV and YYDKDF.